These T cell receptor beta chains were read from a single sample in a study of Graves' ophthalmopathy and Graves' hyperthyroidism. A single record per CDR3 protein comes from TCRdb applying MiXCR to the multiplex PCR reads. The table lists about 620,000 distinct CDR3 sequences, about 20% of them singletons. Sequenced input: peripheral blood. These receptor sequences come from a woman aged 18-29 years with stable Graves' hyperthyroidism. Some clones in this sample may be carry-over from other donors' samples. Both conserved end residues are part of each CDR3. The D gene is left open where the match is weak. Only part of the rows carry a size: once, few, many, or a class if the clone is expanded.

size: once; D: TRBD1; J: TRBJ1-2; V: TRBV12-5; CDR3: CASGLVAPGQNYGYTF; DNA: TGTGCTAGTGGTTTGGTTGCCCCGGGACAGAACTATGGCTACACCTTC
size: -; D: -; J: TRBJ1-2; V: TRBV12-3/TRBV12-4; CDR3: CASSSLDGSYGYTF; DNA: TGTGCCAGCAGTTCCCTTGACGGAAGCTATGGCTACACCTTC
size: many; D: TRBD1; J: TRBJ1-3; V: TRBV19; CDR3: CASSIRAGGRDTIYF; DNA: TGTGCCAGTAGTATACGGGCAGGGGGCCGGGACACCATATATTTT
size: many; D: TRBD2; J: TRBJ2-7; V: TRBV11-2; CDR3: CASSLDRGDSYEQYF; DNA: TGTGCCAGCAGCTTAGACCGGGGGGACTCCTACGAGCAGTACTTC
size: many; D: -; J: TRBJ1-1; V: TRBV20-1; CDR3: CFPLMNTEAFF; DNA: TGCTTTCCGCTTATGAACACTGAAGCTTTCTTT
size: -; D: TRBD1; J: TRBJ2-2; V: TRBV20-1; CDR3: CSARGTRDSTGELFF; DNA: TGCAGTGCTAGGGGAACCCGGGACAGCACCGGGGAGCTGTTTTTT
size: many; D: -; J: TRBJ2-5; V: TRBV12-3/TRBV12-4; CDR3: CASSPTPGPQETQYF; DNA: TGTGCCAGCAGTCCTACCCCGGGACCACAAGAGACCCAGTACTTC
size: few; D: TRBD1; J: TRBJ1-2; V: TRBV30; CDR3: CAWDRDRYYGYTF; DNA: TGTGCCTGGGATCGGGACAGGTACTATGGCTACACCTTC
size: -; D: -; J: TRBJ1-2; V: TRBV4-1; CDR3: CASSQDGAGGGYGYTF; DNA: TGCGCCAGCAGCCAAGACGGGGCAGGAGGAGGCTATGGCTACACCTTC
size: -; D: -; J: TRBJ2-7; V: TRBV19; CDR3: CASSASFLNEQYF; DNA: TGTGCCAGTTCTGCATCATTTCTGAACGAGCAGTACTTC
size: many; D: TRBD1; J: TRBJ1-6; V: TRBV20-1; CDR3: CSARDYRDSSSPLHF; DNA: TGCAGTGCTAGAGATTACCGGGACAGCTCCTCACCCCTCCACTTT
size: many; D: TRBD1; J: TRBJ1-2; V: TRBV28; CDR3: CASSTRTGATPLAGYTF; DNA: TGTGCCAGCAGCACTAGGACAGGGGCTACCCCCTTGGCCGGCTACACCTTC
size: -; D: TRBD1; J: TRBJ2-7; V: TRBV5-1; CDR3: CASSWGTGASYEQYF; DNA: TGCGCCAGCAGCTGGGGGACAGGGGCTTCCTACGAGCAGTACTTC
size: many; D: -; J: TRBJ2-7; V: TRBV27; CDR3: CASSLYSGYYEQYF; DNA: TGTGCCAGCAGTTTATATTCGGGCTACTACGAGCAGTACTTC
size: many; D: -; J: TRBJ2-6; V: TRBV30; CDR3: CAWSVSFSSGANVLTF; DNA: TGTGCCTGGAGTGTATCATTTTCTTCCGGGGCCAACGTCCTGACTTTC
size: many; D: -; J: TRBJ1-6; V: TRBV20-1; CDR3: CSARDLARINNSPLHF; DNA: TGCAGTGCTAGAGATTTGGCAAGAATTAATAATTCACCCCTCCACTTT
size: -; D: TRBD1; J: TRBJ1-2; V: TRBV20-1; CDR3: CSARDGDSSGYTF; DNA: TGCAGTGCTAGAGACGGGGACAGTTCGGGCTACACCTTC
size: many; D: -; J: TRBJ1-1; V: TRBV6-2/TRBV6-3; CDR3: CASRKGTSEAFF; DNA: TGTGCCAGCAGAAAAGGGACCTCTGAAGCTTTCTTT
size: many; D: TRBD2; J: TRBJ2-2; V: TRBV6-1; CDR3: CASSPGTSRTGELFF; DNA: TGTGCCAGCAGTCCCGGGACTAGTAGAACCGGGGAGCTGTTTTTT
size: many; D: TRBD1; J: TRBJ1-1; V: TRBV12-3/TRBV12-4; CDR3: CASSVWTGTEEAFF; DNA: TGTGCCAGCAGTGTGTGGACAGGCACTGAGGAAGCTTTCTTT
size: -; D: -; J: TRBJ2-7; V: TRBV29-1; CDR3: CSVRRNSYEQYF; DNA: TGCAGCGTTCGGAGGAATTCCTACGAGCAGTACTTC
size: many; D: -; J: TRBJ2-5; V: TRBV6-1; CDR3: CASSELRGEETQYF; DNA: TGTGCCAGCAGTGAACTCAGGGGCGAAGAGACCCAGTACTTC
size: -; D: TRBD2; J: TRBJ2-7; V: TRBV3-1; CDR3: CASSQGLAGERGEQYF; DNA: TGTGCCAGCAGCCAAGGACTAGCGGGGGAAAGAGGCGAGCAGTACTTC
size: many; D: TRBD1; J: TRBJ1-2; V: TRBV7-9; CDR3: CASSQTGLYGYTF; DNA: TGTGCCAGCAGCCAGACAGGGTTATATGGCTACACCTTC
size: many; D: -; J: TRBJ1-1; V: TRBV13; CDR3: CASSLDGYTEAFF; DNA: TGTGCCAGCAGCTTAGATGGGTACACTGAAGCTTTCTTT
size: -; D: -; J: TRBJ1-6; V: TRBV6-5; CDR3: CASSYTEGEDSPLHF; DNA: TGTGCCAGCAGTTACACGGAGGGAGAGGATTCACCCCTCCACTTT
size: many; D: TRBD1; J: TRBJ1-6; V: TRBV6-5; CDR3: CASSRGQGPSPLHF; DNA: TGTGCCAGCAGCCGAGGACAGGGGCCCTCGCCCCTCCACTTT
size: -; D: -; J: TRBJ2-7; V: TRBV30; CDR3: CAWSVDWKAGDEQYF; DNA: TGTGCCTGGAGTGTTGACTGGAAAGCCGGCGACGAGCAGTACTTC
size: few; D: -; J: TRBJ2-2; V: TRBV6-5; CDR3: CASSLLPGTENTGELFF; DNA: TGTGCCAGCAGCTTACTTCCCGGGACCGAAAACACCGGGGAGCTGTTTTTT
size: many; D: -; J: TRBJ2-2; V: TRBV6-1; CDR3: CASMRVDGSGELFF; DNA: TGTGCCAGCATGAGGGTCGACGGATCCGGGGAGCTGTTTTTT
size: many; D: -; J: TRBJ2-5; V: TRBV11-1; CDR3: CASSRRAYETQYF; DNA: TGTGCCAGCAGCCGCAGGGCGTACGAGACCCAGTACTTC
size: once; D: -; J: TRBJ1-1; V: TRBV20-1; CDR3: CSARSPSVTEAFF; DNA: TGCAGTGCTAGATCCCCAAGCGTCACTGAAGCTTTCTTT
size: -; D: -; J: TRBJ2-2; V: TRBV6-1; CDR3: CASSTTGTTGELFF; DNA: TGTGCCAGCAGCACGACAGGAACCACCGGGGAGCTGTTTTTT